One and the same sample provided the 15 T cell receptor beta chains below, sequenced in a study of T cell responses to AZD1222 COVID-19 vaccine. Clones were read by immunoSEQ multiplex PCR, and TCRdb kept only the in-frame ones, dropping some. The sample lists over 110,000 clones, 85% to 90% seen once, with 1.5% to 2% in the top ten. The sample in question was peripheral blood, obtained 28 days after the second AZD1222 dose. The origin of the receptors is an adult who received the AZD1222 COVID-19 vaccine.

This clone occurred a few times. The gene calls are TRBV5-6 and TRBJ2-3, with a weak D call TRBD2 (6 bases). This CDR3 is 15 amino acids long. Germline V gives CDR1 SGHDT, CDR2 YYEEEE. V was clipped by 7 bases and J by 7 bases, with 22 bases between them. The CDR3 spells CASCPGGALGNTQYF. The CDR3 nucleotides are TGTGCCAGCTGTCCGGGCGGGGCGCTTGGTAATACGCAGTATTTT.

The chain employs TRBV28 and TRBJ1-1; D gene uncertain. Per germline, CDR1 MDHEN and CDR2 SYDVKM. The CDR3 runs to 14 residues. V dropped 1 base and J dropped 0 bases, with 6 bases sitting between them. CDR3 residues: CASSLSRLNTEAFF. The DNA for the CDR3 is TGTGCCAGCAGTTTATCCCGATTGAACACTGAAGCTTTCTTT.

CDR3 in amino acids: CASNRGRDEQFF. For the CDR3, the DNA is TGTGCCAGCAACAGGGGACGGGATGAGCAGTTCTTC. The chain has TRBV2 and TRBJ2-1; 7 bases are shared with TRBD1. This CDR3 is built from 12 residues. CDR1 and CDR2 from the germline V gene are SNHLY and FYNNEI. With 7 bases clipped from V and 8 bases from J, the junction kept 5 bases outside the gene matches.

The gene calls are TRBV27 and TRBJ2-5; perhaps TRBD1 as D (5 bases). CDR3 length: 14 amino acids. The germline CDR1 and CDR2 sequences are MNHEY and SMNVEV (reference sequence). Between the trimmed V and J ends, which lost 5 bases and 1 base, there was a span of 11 bases. In nucleotides, the CDR3 is TGTGCCAGCAGTGCCCTAGGGGCCCAAGAGACCCAGTACTTC. As protein: CASSALGAQETQYF.

J is TRBJ1-3 and V is TRBV4-1, with TRBD1 identical over 9 bases. This CDR3 contains 19 residues. Germline CDR1 MGHRA, CDR2 YSYEKL. The junction had 13 bases not matched to a gene; V was cut back by 0 bases and J by 4 bases. CDR3 loop: CASSQDQGFGQGSGNTIYF. The CDR3 DNA follows: TGCGCCAGCAGCCAAGATCAGGGGTTTGGACAGGGGTCAGGAAACACCATATATTTT.

The CDR3 nucleotides read TGTGCCAGCAGCCCAGGGGGCCCCGGGGAGCCCCAGCATTTT. It is translated as CASSPGGPGEPQHF. The rearrangement uses TRBV7-2 and TRBJ1-5, with 8 positions matching TRBD1. V was pared by 5 bases and J by 8 bases, with 8 bases of the junction left unmatched. Germline V gives CDR1 SGHTA, CDR2 FQGNSA. The CDR3 extends over 14 amino acids.

The rearrangement links TRBV28 to TRBJ1-4; D remains unclear. Trimming pared 3 bases from V and 7 bases from J, leaving 9 bases between. The length of the CDR3 is 13 residues. From germline, CDR1 is MDHEN and CDR2 SYDVKM. CDR3: CASSFGVREKLFF. The DNA of the CDR3 is TGTGCCAGCAGTTTCGGGGTTCGTGAAAAACTGTTTTTT.

The chain employs TRBV6-5 and TRBJ2-6; unclear D gene. V was shortened by 0 bases and J by 4 bases, with 7 bases between the two germline ends. The CDR3 is 15 residues long. Germline loops: CDR1 MNHEY, CDR2 SVGAGI. This chain's CDR3 is CASSYSRAGANVLTF. The CDR3 DNA reads as TGTGCCAGCAGTTACTCCCGGGCCGGGGCCAACGTCCTGACTTTC.

This sequence joins TRBV5-1 and TRBJ2-7, with 13 positions matching TRBD2. Looked up from germline, CDR1 is SGHRS and CDR2 is YFSETQ. The ends lost 3 bases at V and 6 bases at J; junction bases unmatched: 0. The CDR3 length is 13 residues. The CDR3 here is CASSWTSGSEQYF. The CDR3 nucleotides read TGCGCCAGCAGCTGGACTAGCGGGAGCGAGCAGTACTTC. Based on the CDR3 plus reference TRBV5-1 and TRBJ2-7, the full variable domain is KAGVTQTPRYLIKTRGQQVTLSCSPISGHRSVSWYQQTPGQGLQFLFEYFSETQRNKGNFPGRFSGRQFSNSRSEMNVSTLELGDSALYLCASSWTSGSEQYFGPGTRLTVT.

The table lists this clone with a few counts. This chain joins TRBV6-2 or TRBV6-3 and TRBJ2-1, with a tentative D call TRBD2 (5 bases). Looked up from germline, CDR1 is MNHEY and CDR2 is SVGEGT. With 6 bases removed from V and 5 bases from J, the gap between germline ends came to 26 bases. The CDR3 has 18 residues. The CDR3 sequence is CASSPPSQRSPLHNEQFF. The CDR3 DNA reads TGTGCCAGCAGCCCACCCTCCCAGCGGTCCCCTCTCCACAATGAGCAGTTCTTC.

With respect to this clone: Within the sample, other DNA sequences also encode this same CDR3. The rearrangement joins TRBV3-1 (or the pseudogene TRBV3-2) to TRBJ1-2; D is possibly TRBD1 (5 bases). The V gene lost 1 base and the J gene lost 8 bases, with 20 bases spanning the gap. CDR3 length: 16 amino acids. Per the germline V gene, CDR1 is LGHDT and CDR2 is YNNKEL (reference sequence). Written as DNA, the CDR3 is TGTGCCAGCAGCCAAGGTAACCCACCGGGACCTCGGGGCTACACCTTC. Translating gives CASSQGNPPGPRGYTF.

This rearrangement joins TRBV7-9 to TRBJ2-1, with 8 nucleotides matching TRBD2. This CDR3 contains 12 residues. After removal of 6 bases from V and 10 bases from J, the junction contained 5 bases not matched to a gene. The germline V gene has CDR1 SEHNR and CDR2 FQNEAQ (reference sequence). DNA of the CDR3: TGTGCCAGCAGACCGGGACTAGTGGAGCAGTTCTTC. It is translated as CASRPGLVEQFF.

V is TRBV7-9 and J is TRBJ1-4, with 7 nucleotides matching TRBD1. The junction had 7 bases not matched to a gene; V was cut back by 5 bases and J by 1 base. Germline values: CDR1 SEHNR, CDR2 FQNEAQ (reference sequence). The CDR3 sequence is 16 residues long. The CDR3, as DNA: TGTGCCAGCAGCGCCGGGAGGGGGCAAACTAATGAAAAACTGTTTTTT. Its protein is CASSAGRGQTNEKLFF.

The chain joins TRBV18 to TRBJ2-7, with 8 bases lining up with TRBD1. J gave up 6 bases and V 3 bases, and 4 bases lay outside the gene matches. The CDR3 contains 13 residues. Looked up from germline, CDR1 is KGHSH and CDR2 is LQKENI. The CDR3 loop reads CASSPDRVGEQYF. The CDR3 DNA follows: TGTGCCAGCTCACCGGACAGGGTGGGCGAGCAGTACTTC.

This chain joins TRBV27 and TRBJ2-5, with 12 nucleotides matching TRBD2. This CDR3 spans 18 amino acids. V was pared by 0 bases and J by 2 bases, with 7 bases of the junction left unmatched. Germline V gene lookup returns CDR1 MNHEY and CDR2 SMNVEV (reference sequence). The DNA for the CDR3 is TGTGCCAGCAGTTTATCACTAGCGGGGGGTGGGGCTCAAGAGACCCAGTACTTC. Translation gives CASSLSLAGGGAQETQYF.